This TCR beta chain was recovered during a study of CD8+CD57+ T cells in acquired aplastic anemia. The wider study: Across the sorted CD4+ and CD8+ cells, DNA amounts averaged 3.2 ug. Reads per healthy sample averaged around 9.9 million (CD4+) and fewer than 13 million (CD8+).

Study-wide results and limits: Patients and controls shared under 30 CD8+ CDR3 sequences, highly expressed in patients. Patients and controls were not found to differ significantly in CD8+ Simpson's diversity.

The germline gives CDR1 SNHLY, CDR2 FYNNEI. The CDR3 covers 15 residues. The germline V and J ends were trimmed by 5 bases and 4 bases, with 14 bases remaining between them. Genomic DNA templated the TCR beta VDJ and CDR3 profiling. Using its own MiXCR run on the reads, TCRdb lists one record per CDR3 protein. The data hold about 130,000 distinct CDR3 sequences, with around two fifths observed a single time. About this clonotype: No antigen is known for it.

The receptor was isolated from a human donor in good health, serving as a control. Sequenced: sorted CD4+, CD8+, or CD8+CD57+ T cells (not recorded which) from PBMCs. The genes are TRBV2 and TRBJ2-2; a possible D gene is TRBD1 (6 bases). The CDR3: CASSKGRGGTGELFF. The CDR3 bases are TGTGCCAGCAGTAAGGGCAGGGGTGGCACCGGGGAGCTGTTTTTT.